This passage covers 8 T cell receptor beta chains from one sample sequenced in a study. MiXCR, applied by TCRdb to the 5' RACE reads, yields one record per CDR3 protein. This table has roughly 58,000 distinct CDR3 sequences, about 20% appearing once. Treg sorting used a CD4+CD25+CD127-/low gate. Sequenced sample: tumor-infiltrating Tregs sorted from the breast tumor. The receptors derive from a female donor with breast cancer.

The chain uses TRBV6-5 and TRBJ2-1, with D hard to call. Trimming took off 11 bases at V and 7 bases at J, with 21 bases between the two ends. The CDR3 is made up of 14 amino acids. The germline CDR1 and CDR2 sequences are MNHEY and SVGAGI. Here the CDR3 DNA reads TGTGCCTCCAAGCTGGGTAATAGGCTTAATGAGCAGTTCTTC. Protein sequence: CASKLGNRLNEQFF.

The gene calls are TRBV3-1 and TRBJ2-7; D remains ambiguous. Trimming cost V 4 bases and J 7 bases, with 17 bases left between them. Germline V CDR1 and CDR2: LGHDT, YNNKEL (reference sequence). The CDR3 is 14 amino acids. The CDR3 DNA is TGTGCCAGCAGCCTCCGACACGCCGCCGGGGAGCAGTACTTC. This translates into CASSLRHAAGEQYF.

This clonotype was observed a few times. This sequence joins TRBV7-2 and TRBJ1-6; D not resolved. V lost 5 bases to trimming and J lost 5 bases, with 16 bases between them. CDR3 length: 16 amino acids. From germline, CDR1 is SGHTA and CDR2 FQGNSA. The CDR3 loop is CASSPFGQLNNSPLHF. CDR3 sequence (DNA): TGTGCCAGCAGCCCTTTTGGGCAACTAAATAATTCACCCCTCCACTTT.

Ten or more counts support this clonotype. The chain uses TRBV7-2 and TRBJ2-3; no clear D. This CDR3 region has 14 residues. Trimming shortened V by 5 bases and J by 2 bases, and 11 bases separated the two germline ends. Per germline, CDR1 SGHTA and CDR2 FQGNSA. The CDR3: CASSNYINTDTQYF. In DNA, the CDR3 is TGTGCCAGCAGCAATTATATTAACACAGATACGCAGTATTTT.

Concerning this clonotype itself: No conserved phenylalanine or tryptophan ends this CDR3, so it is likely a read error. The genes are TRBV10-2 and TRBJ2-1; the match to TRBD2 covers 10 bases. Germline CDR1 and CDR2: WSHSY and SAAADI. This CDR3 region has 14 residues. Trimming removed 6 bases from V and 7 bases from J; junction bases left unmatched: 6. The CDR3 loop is CASRLAGVGNEQFV. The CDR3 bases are TGCGCCAGCAGGCTAGCGGGAGTTGGGAATGAGCAGTTCGTC.

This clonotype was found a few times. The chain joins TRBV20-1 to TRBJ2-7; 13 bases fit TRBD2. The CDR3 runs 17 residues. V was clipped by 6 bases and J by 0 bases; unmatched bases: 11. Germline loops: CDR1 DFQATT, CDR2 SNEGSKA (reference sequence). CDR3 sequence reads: CSATTSGRAGGSYEQYF. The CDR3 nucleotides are TGCAGTGCAACTACTAGCGGGAGGGCCGGGGGCTCCTACGAGCAGTACTTC.

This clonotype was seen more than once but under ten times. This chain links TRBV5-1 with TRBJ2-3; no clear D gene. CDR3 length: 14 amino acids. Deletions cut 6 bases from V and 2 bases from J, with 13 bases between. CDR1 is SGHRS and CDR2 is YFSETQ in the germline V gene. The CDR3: CASMRSLDTDTQYF. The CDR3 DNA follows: TGCGCCAGCATGCGGTCCCTTGACACAGATACGCAGTATTTT.

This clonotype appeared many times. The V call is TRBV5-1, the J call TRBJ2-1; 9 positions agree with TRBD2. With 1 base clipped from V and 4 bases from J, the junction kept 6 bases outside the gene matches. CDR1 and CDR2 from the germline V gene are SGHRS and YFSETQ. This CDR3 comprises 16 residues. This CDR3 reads CASSLNEAGGYNEQFF. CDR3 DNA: TGCGCCAGCAGCTTGAATGAGGCGGGAGGGTACAATGAGCAGTTCTTC.